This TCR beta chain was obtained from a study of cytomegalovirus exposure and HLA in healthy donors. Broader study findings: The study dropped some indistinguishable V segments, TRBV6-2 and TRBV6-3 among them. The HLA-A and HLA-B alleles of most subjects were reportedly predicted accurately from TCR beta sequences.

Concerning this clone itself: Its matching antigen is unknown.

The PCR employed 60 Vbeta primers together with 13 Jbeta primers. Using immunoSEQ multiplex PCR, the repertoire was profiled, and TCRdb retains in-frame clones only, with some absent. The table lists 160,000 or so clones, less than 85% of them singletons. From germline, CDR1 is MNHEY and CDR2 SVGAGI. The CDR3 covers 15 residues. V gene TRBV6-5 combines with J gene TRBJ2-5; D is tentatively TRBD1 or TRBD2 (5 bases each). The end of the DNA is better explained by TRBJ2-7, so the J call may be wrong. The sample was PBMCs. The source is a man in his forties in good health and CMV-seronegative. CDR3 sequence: CASSYQGGGSYEQYF. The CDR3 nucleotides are TGTGCCAGCAGTTACCAGGGTGGGGGCTCCTACGAGCAGTACTTC.